This note documents a single TCR beta chain sequence. What this receptor recognizes is not known. Per-nucleotide qualities are absent, and no much larger clonotype sits a single base away. This record comes from a study of PD-1 blockade in classical Hodgkin lymphoma (dated by TCRdb to 2018 to 2020). General notes on the study: Nivolumab dosing was 3 mg/kg intravenously every 2 weeks, continuing until either disease progression or unacceptable toxicity. The study used CyTOF and TCR beta sequencing to define a peripheral blood immune signature of response to PD-1 blockade in classical Hodgkin lymphoma.

Looking up the germline V gene yields CDR1 MNHEY and CDR2 SVGAGI. CDR3 length: 15 amino acids, cysteine to phenylalanine. The DNA shown is the 45-base CDR3, in frame from base 1. V lost 0 bases and J lost 2 bases, and the count of bases not matched to a germline gene is 3. The investigation overall reported the following: A significant rise by C4D1 was seen in CD4+ but not CD8+ TCR diversity (p=0.0027 vs p=0.16), with the rise being most apparent in complete responders (p=0.02). Baseline diversity similar to that of newly diagnosed patients was observed in trial patients achieving complete response, whereas significantly lower diversity was observed in partial responders and progressors. Lower diversity was seen in patients whose nivolumab began less than 1 year after ASCT, and these patients were left out of later analyses so that immune reconstitution would not confound the results. The study covered only a single clinical trial cohort, and the causes of the repertoire differences, possibly disease activity or prior therapy, were still not defined. Newly diagnosed patients were reported to have lower baseline TCR diversity than healthy donors, and relapsed/refractory patients were reported to have lower baseline TCR diversity still.

The time point label, read with the paper, signifies: cycle 1 day 1 (C1D1), immediately before nivolumab initiation. Relapse after autologous stem cell transplantation had occurred in all trial patients, and cohorts A, B and C were distinguished by prior brentuximab vedotin exposure. The trial cohort was composed of roughly 60 patients with relapsed/refractory classical Hodgkin lymphoma, for whom complete response, partial response or progressive disease was recorded as best overall response. In the multi-cohort phase II CheckMate 205 trial, trial patients received single-agent nivolumab. Best overall response was determined by an independent review committee according to the 2007 International Working Group response criteria. Trial PBMCs were collected immediately before nivolumab initiation (C1D1) and during therapy at cycle 2 day 1 and cycle 4 day 1. Peripheral blood was collected in 8 mL Vacutainer Cell Preparation Tubes, from which PBMCs were isolated by centrifugation and then cryopreserved.

The Qiagen DNeasy kit was used to extract genomic DNA both from unsorted PBMCs and from the negatively selected CD4+ and CD8+ fractions. Using primers that anneal to V and J segments, immunoSEQ multiplex PCR amplified the TCR beta CDR3 regions. A synthetic immune receptor repertoire was used to minimize amplification bias, and any remaining bias was removed computationally after sequencing. For the original study's pipeline: Repertoire diversity was quantified as the Shannon entropy index using custom Python scripts. Unsorted, CD4+ and CD8+ repertoires were analyzed separately, except in combined analyses where CD4+ and CD8+ sequences were merged in silico. Clonal expansion was defined as a frequency increase of at least 2-fold after treatment compared with C1D1, and clones undetected at baseline were assigned a pseudocount of 0.5. Clones with 0 or 1 copy at C1D1 were classified as singleton clones, and clones with 2 or more copies were classified as non-singleton clones. Clones expanded in unsorted samples were labelled as CD4+, CD8+ or unknown by matching protein sequences in sorted samples from the same patient. Wilcoxon tests on paired samples were used to test diversity changes from C1D1 to C4D1. What TCRdb holds here is the immuneACCESS table cut down to in-frame rearrangements. Part of the clones is not present; checked against another copy, under half of the missing clones reflect an unresolved V gene, and the others are unexplained. Clone size and V and J calls were adopted from that table, with D and trimming inferred from the DNA. The sample profile shows approximately 60,000 clones; around 90% of them were found once. The top ten clones comprise 9% to 10% of the sample.

The source material was peripheral blood mononuclear cells (PBMCs), sampled at baseline. The TCR sequence derives from a human donor with classical Hodgkin lymphoma. The chain is assembled from TRBV6-5 and TRBJ2-7; the central 8 bases match TRBD2. The CDR3 amino acid sequence is: CASSYSLSGAYEQYF. The DNA reads TGTGCCAGCAGTTACTCGCTTAGCGGGGCCTACGAGCAGTACTTC.